This is a list of T cell receptor beta chains from one sample in a study of chemoradiotherapy in HPV16-positive cancers. The assay was immunoSEQ multiplex PCR, and TCRdb's table has in-frame clones only and misses some. This table has 10,000 to 11,000 clones, about 82% appearing once. The sequenced sample was blood, obtained from a patient who underwent chemoradiotherapy. The origin of the receptors is a human donor with HPV-associated anogenital cancer. Each CDR3 is given with its conserved first and last residue. Fields, in order: D gene, clone size, V gene, J gene, CDR3 DNA, CDR3 protein. D genes are given only for firm matches. Size is stated for part of the rows, as once, few or many counts, or as a class when the clone is expanded.

>TRBD1|-|TRBV5-8|TRBJ1-5
TGTGCCAGCAGCTCGAATCGACAGGGAAGTAACAATCAGCCCCAGCATTTT
CASSSNRQGSNNQPQHF
>TRBD1|once|TRBV7-9|TRBJ1-6
TGTGCCAGCAGCTTAGGGACAGGGGGCTCACCCCTCCACTTT
CASSLGTGGSPLHF
>-|few|TRBV29-1|TRBJ2-4
TGCAGCGTTCGGGAGCCGCTGGCCAAAAACATTCAGTACTTC
CSVREPLAKNIQYF
>-|-|TRBV13|TRBJ1-1
TGTGCCAGCAGCTTTCGACAGAACACTGAAGCTTTCTTT
CASSFRQNTEAFF
>TRBD1|-|TRBV7-3|TRBJ2-1
TGTGCCAGCAGCTTGACAGGGGGCTTCTACAATGAGCAGTTCTTC
CASSLTGGFYNEQFF
>-|-|TRBV6-5|TRBJ1-1
TGTGCCAGCAGGGTTAGGGAGAGCACTGAAGCTTTCTTT
CASRVRESTEAFF
>-|-|TRBV30|TRBJ1-5
TGTGCCTGGAGTGAGGATAGCAATCAGCCCCAGCATTTT
CAWSEDSNQPQHF
>-|-|TRBV29-1|TRBJ2-5
TGCAGCGGCAAACCGGGACAACGGAGGACCCAGTACTTC
CSGKPGQRRTQYF
>TRBD2|once|TRBV5-5|TRBJ2-3
TGTGCCAGCAGCTTGTATAGCGGGAGCACAGATACGCAGTATTTT
CASSLYSGSTDTQYF
>-|-|TRBV29-1|TRBJ2-3
TGCAGCGTTGAGAGACGGGGAGACCTCACAGATACGCAGTATTTT
CSVERRGDLTDTQYF
>-|-|TRBV7-3|TRBJ1-5
TGTGCCAGCAGCCCACAGGGAGGCAATCAGCCCCAGCATTTT
CASSPQGGNQPQHF
>-|-|TRBV2|TRBJ1-2
TGTGCCAGCAGTGAAGGGGGTAGCTATGGCTACACCTTC
CASSEGGSYGYTF
>-|-|TRBV27|TRBJ1-2
TGTGCCAGCAGTTTATCTTTGACGGGCGGCTACACCTTC
CASSLSLTGGYTF
>-|-|TRBV28|TRBJ1-1
TGTGCCAGCGTTGGGGGGGAGGGTACTGAAGCTTTCTTT
CASVGGEGTEAFF
>-|-|TRBV11-2|TRBJ2-4
TGTGCCAGCAGCTTGCCCCATATACAGGGAAACATTCAGTACTTC
CASSLPHIQGNIQYF
>-|-|TRBV6-6|TRBJ1-3
TGTGCCAGCAGCCCAAATGGAAACACCATATATTTT
CASSPNGNTIYF
>-|-|TRBV4-3|TRBJ1-5
TGCGCCAGCAGCCAAGAATGGAGCCCCAAGGGCAATCAGCCCCAGCATTTT
CASSQEWSPKGNQPQHF
>-|-|TRBV1|TRBJ2-5
TGCACCAGCAGCCCTGCTAGCGGGGGGCCATTACAAGAGACCCAGTACTTC
CTSSPASGGPLQETQYF
>TRBD2|-|TRBV6-1|TRBJ2-1
TGTGCCAGCAGTCCCGGGACTAGCGGAAACAATGAGCAGTTCTTC
CASSPGTSGNNEQFF
>-|-|TRBV5-1|TRBJ1-1
TGCGCCAGCAGCTTGTTAGGGCCAGACACTGAAGCTTTCTTT
CASSLLGPDTEAFF
>-|-|TRBV1|TRBJ1-1
TGCACCAGCAGCCAAGGGACCTCTCCCGCCGCTGAAGCTTTCTTT
CTSSQGTSPAAEAFF
>-|-|TRBV7-9|TRBJ1-2
TGTGCCAGCAGCTTAGACAGGGATGGCTACACCTTC
CASSLDRDGYTF
>-|-|TRBV7-3|TRBJ2-1
TGTGCCAGCAGCTTAACCGGGGAGAATGAGCAGTTCTTC
CASSLTGENEQFF
>-|-|TRBV27|TRBJ2-1
TGTGCCAGCAGTTTCGGGAACCTCCCAAACAATGAGCAGTTCTTC
CASSFGNLPNNEQFF
>-|-|TRBV4-1|TRBJ1-2
TGCGCCAGCAGCCAAGGTTCCGGCAGCAACTATGGCTACACCTTC
CASSQGSGSNYGYTF
>-|-|TRBV9|TRBJ1-2
TGTGCCAGCAGTGAAACAGGCGGCTCGTATGGCTACACCTTC
CASSETGGSYGYTF
>-|-|TRBV7-7|TRBJ2-2
TGTGCCAGCAGCCAAAGGGCCGGGGACACCGGGGAGCTGTTTTTT
CASSQRAGDTGELFF
>-|-|TRBV7-2|TRBJ1-3
TGTGCCAGCAGCTTAGTTTCAGTTTCTGGAAACACCATATATTTT
CASSLVSVSGNTIYF
>-|-|TRBV7-9|TRBJ2-3
TGTGCCAGCGCACTAAGCACAGATACGCAGTATTTT
CASALSTDTQYF
>TRBD1|-|TRBV5-8|TRBJ1-5
TGTGCCAGCAGCTCACCGGGACAGGGTTTTCAGCCCCAGCATTTT
CASSSPGQGFQPQHF
>TRBD1|-|TRBV9|TRBJ2-5
TGTGCCAGCAGCCCCCAAGGGACAGATCAAGAGACCCAGTACTTC
CASSPQGTDQETQYF
>TRBD1|-|TRBV10-3|TRBJ1-5
TGTGCCATCAGTGATGGACAGGGGCCAGGGGCCCAGCATTTT
CAISDGQGPGAQHF
>-|-|TRBV20-1|TRBJ2-5
TGCAGTGCCACGGCGGAAGAGACCCAGTACTTC
CSATAEETQYF
>TRBD2|-|TRBV27|TRBJ2-7
TGTGCCAGCAGTTCACGACTAGCGGGGTTGTGGGAGCAGTACTTC
CASSSRLAGLWEQYF
>-|-|TRBV6-5|TRBJ2-7
TGTGCCAGCAGTTACTTGGCAGGACCGGCCTACGAGCAGTACTTC
CASSYLAGPAYEQYF
>TRBD1|-|TRBV10-3|TRBJ1-6
TGTGCCATCAGTGAGGGCGGGACAGGGGATAATTCACCCCTCCACTTT
CAISEGGTGDNSPLHF
>-|-|TRBV7-2|TRBJ2-5
TGTGCCAGCAGCTTAGGTGACCAAGAGACCCAGTACTTC
CASSLGDQETQYF
>-|-|TRBV5-8|TRBJ1-4
TGTGCCAGCAGAAGAAGGAATGAAAAACTGTTTTTT
CASRRRNEKLFF
>TRBD1|-|TRBV10-3|TRBJ1-6
TGTGCCATCAGTGCGACAGGGAGCGCAAATTCACCCCTCCACTTT
CAISATGSANSPLHF
>-|-|TRBV28|TRBJ2-7
TGTGCCAGCAAAGCCTCCCGGCGCCCGTACGAGCAGTACTTC
CASKASRRPYEQYF